The 11 T cell receptor beta chains below all came from one sample that was sequenced in a study of graft-versus-host responses after intestinal transplantation. The method was immunoSEQ multiplex PCR; TCRdb's version includes in-frame clones alone and lacks a portion of them. The table records about 86,000 clones, less than 90% of them present only once. These receptors have no identified antigens. This specimen was unstimulated CD4+ T cells sorted from spleen or lymph node cells, taken before transplant. The origin of the receptors is a human donor who was the organ donor for an intestinal transplant.

This clone occurred a few times. The chain uses TRBV6-5 and TRBJ2-7; TRBD1 matches at 7 bases. Looked up from germline, CDR1 is MNHEY and CDR2 is SVGAGI. Unmatched junction bases numbered 6, after V lost 2 bases and J lost 2 bases. The CDR3 is 15 residues long. Here the CDR3 reads CASSYPRQGAYEQYF. The DNA of the CDR3 is TGTGCCAGCAGTTACCCCCGACAGGGCGCCTACGAGCAGTACTTC.

This chain joins TRBV7-6 and TRBJ2-3; tentative D call: TRBD2 (6 bases). This CDR3 is 15 amino acids long. Trimming left V 1 base short and J 8 bases short, with 16 bases between. The germline V gene encodes CDR1 SGHVS and CDR2 FNYEAQ. The CDR3 region is CASSLDLGSSVTQYF. Written as DNA, the CDR3 is TGTGCCAGCAGCTTAGACCTAGGGTCTAGCGTTACGCAGTATTTT.

On this clone itself: The conserved phenylalanine or tryptophan normally closing the CDR3 is absent here, so this likely arose from a read error. Because the CDR3's place on the DNA is in doubt, the DNA is left out and the CDR3 is given as listed by TCRdb. V usage is TRBV21-1 and J usage is TRBJ2-3; TRBD2, as called in the table, went unchecked against the DNA. TRBV21-1 is a documented pseudogene. The CDR3 sequence runs 12 residues, both termini included. The CDR3 region is CASSKGTSGRRD.

This clone was counted a single time. The chain carries TRBV4-2 and TRBJ2-7; tentatively, D is TRBD1 (6 bases). V was pared by 0 bases and J by 0 bases, with 15 bases between. The length of the CDR3 is 17 residues. The germline gives CDR1 LGHNA, CDR2 YNFKEQ. CDR3 bases: TGTGCCAGCAGCCAAGATGAAGCGCCAGGGGACTCCTACGAGCAGTACTTC. Translation: CASSQDEAPGDSYEQYF.

CDR3 bases: TGTGCCAGCAGACCAGGGGGCCGCCCCGGGATGAACACTGAAGCTTTCTTT. Translated: CASRPGGRPGMNTEAFF. The rearrangement uses TRBV28 and TRBJ1-1; 8 bases line up with TRBD1. Losses at the gene ends were 6 bases for V and 0 bases for J; bases not matched to a gene: 12. There are 17 residues in the CDR3. The germline gives CDR1 MDHEN, CDR2 SYDVKM. Full variable domain (missing parts from reference TRBV28 and TRBJ1-1): DVKVTQSSRYLVKRTGEKVFLECVQDMDHENMFWYRQDPGLGLRLIYFSYDVKMKEKGDIPEGYSVSREKKERFSLILESASTNQTSMYLCASRPGGRPGMNTEAFFGQGTRLTVV.

The rearrangement uses TRBV28 and TRBJ2-1, with D maybe TRBD1 (6 bases). The CDR3 is 16 residues long. Germline CDR1 and CDR2: MDHEN and SYDVKM. Deletions cut 4 bases from V and 0 bases from J, with 13 bases between. CDR3 region: CASSSGTTSSYNEQFF. The DNA for the CDR3 is TGTGCCAGCAGTTCTGGGACAACCAGCTCCTACAATGAGCAGTTCTTC. Together with reference TRBV28 and TRBJ2-1, the CDR3 gives the full variable domain: DVKVTQSSRYLVKRTGEKVFLECVQDMDHENMFWYRQDPGLGLRLIYFSYDVKMKEKGDIPEGYSVSREKKERFSLILESASTNQTSMYLCASSSGTTSSYNEQFFGPGTRLTVL.

The V call is TRBV29-1, the J call TRBJ2-1, with TRBD2 matching over 11 bases. V shed 7 bases and J 0 bases; nucleotides not matched to a gene: 23. The CDR3 runs to 21 residues. Germline V gene lookup returns CDR1 SQVTM and CDR2 ANQGSEA. The CDR3 spells CSARTAGPTSGVHSSYNEQFF. As DNA, the CDR3 is TGCAGCGCCCGGACAGCGGGACCGACTAGCGGGGTCCATAGCTCCTACAATGAGCAGTTCTTC.

The chain employs TRBV18 and TRBJ2-1; weak D call: TRBD2 (5 bases). The CDR3 covers 12 residues. CDR1 and CDR2 (germline): KGHSH, LQKENI. Deletions cut 2 bases from V and 7 bases from J, with 6 bases between. The CDR3 nucleotides read TGTGCCAGCTCACCATCGGGGAATGAGCAGTTCTTC. Residues: CASSPSGNEQFF. Combining the CDR3 with reference TRBV18 and TRBJ2-1 gives the whole variable domain NAGVMQNPRHLVRRRGQEARLRCSPMKGHSHVYWYRQLPEEGLKFMVYLQKENIIDESGMPKERFSAEFPKEGPSILRIQQVVRGDSAAYFCASSPSGNEQFFGPGTRLTVL.

Note on this clone: Its ends do not fully match the called genes, so a read error is possible. This chain uses TRBV18 with TRBJ1-2; 7 bases are a match to TRBD1. The CDR3 spans 13 residues. CDR1 and CDR2 (germline): KGHSH, LQKENI. CDR3 amino acids: CASSPSAARGHSF. The DNA of the CDR3 is TGTGCCAGCTCACCGTCTGCAGCAAGGGGGCATAGCTTC. Supplemented by reference TRBV18 and TRBJ1-2, the full variable domain reads NAGVMQNPRHLVRRRGQEARLRCSPMKGHSHVYWYRQLPEEGLKFMVYLQKENIIDESGMPKERFSAEFPKEGPSILRIQQVVRGDSAAYFCASSPSAARGHSFGSGTRLTVV.

The rearrangement uses TRBV4-1 and TRBJ2-2; TRBD2 matches at 10 bases. Trimming removed 4 bases from V and 7 bases from J; junction bases left unmatched: 18. Germline V lookup: CDR1 MGHRA, CDR2 YSYEKL. The CDR3 sequence is 19 residues long. CDR3 nucleotides: TGCGCCAGCAGCCCGAGGGTGGGGCTAAGCGGGGGGGTTGGCGGGGAGCTGTTTTTT. This codes for CASSPRVGLSGGVGGELFF.

The chain uses TRBV11-1 and TRBJ2-4; 14 bases align to TRBD2. The junction had 6 bases not matched to a gene; V was cut back by 1 base and J by 7 bases. CDR3 size: 17 residues. Germline lookup yields CDR1 SGHAT and CDR2 FQDESV (reference sequence). CDR3 nucleotide sequence: TGTGCCAGCAGCTTAGAGGGACTAGCGGGAGTTCGTAACATTCAGTACTTC. Its protein product is CASSLEGLAGVRNIQYF.